This T cell receptor beta chain derives from a study of T cell responses to AZD1222 COVID-19 vaccine. Points from the study as a whole: Only 5 or 6 individuals given AZD1222 were seropositive at baseline.

About this clone: The target antigen is unknown.

This CDR3 is 16 amino acids long. V lost 4 bases and J lost 5; bases outside the gene matches: 8. The germline CDR1 and CDR2 sequences are LGHDT and YNNKEL (reference sequence). The table came from immunoSEQ multiplex PCR; TCRdb's copy has only in-frame clones and leaves some out. The sample holds approximately 99,000 clones; approximately 90% are singletons and the top ten take 8% to 8.5%. This material consisted of peripheral blood, taken 28 days after the second AZD1222 dose. The V gene is TRBV3-1 (or the pseudogene TRBV3-2), the J gene TRBJ2-1; 10 nucleotides agree with TRBD2. The clonotype originates from an adult who received the AZD1222 COVID-19 vaccine. The CDR3 region is CASSPAGLAANNEQFF. In DNA form, the CDR3 reads TGTGCCAGCAGCCCAGCAGGACTAGCGGCGAACAATGAGCAGTTCTTC.